This T cell receptor (beta chain) was captured in a study of OX40 agonist ivuxolimab in advanced cancers. On this clone itself: Antigen unknown.

Measured with immunoSEQ multiplex PCR; TCRdb has only the in-frame clones, and not every one. The sample comprises some 100,000 clones, 84% of which are singletons, and approximately 5.5% rests with the top ten. CDR3 length equals 14 residues. Germline values: CDR1 SGHTA, CDR2 FQGNSA. V lost 5 bases to trimming and J lost 7 bases, with 18 bases between them. Findings and caveats of the study: Some nonresponders additionally presented with little normalized T-cell clonal expansion. There were, on average, more expanded clones in CD8+ T cells than in CD4+. Antigen specificity of clonally expanded peripheral T cells was not established.

The material sequenced was CD4+ or CD8+ T cells sorted from blood, taken in a trial of the OX40 agonist ivuxolimab. This receptor was taken from an adult with an advanced solid tumor such as melanoma, head and neck, liver or kidney cancer. V and J are TRBV7-2 and TRBJ2-7; unclear D gene. The DNA of the CDR3 is TGTGCCAGCAGCATCACTCTAGGGTTTAAGGAGCAGTACTTC. It specifies CASSITLGFKEQYF.